What follows describes a single T cell receptor beta chain. Its antigen remains unidentified. This table comes from immunoSEQ multiplex PCR, and its TCRdb copy is limited to in-frame clones, with some not included. Among roughly 35,000 clones listed, around 70% were seen once. The data originate from a study of radiotherapy plus CTLA-4 blockade in lung cancer. The CDR3 has 14 residues. V lost 6 bases to trimming and J lost 6 bases, with 16 bases between them. From germline, CDR1 is MGHRA and CDR2 YSYEKL. Findings and limits, study-wide: The study found tumor-derived TCR clones expanded in blood after radiotherapy plus ipilimumab.

The source was peripheral blood, collected from a patient treated with radiotherapy plus ipilimumab. The rearrangement uses TRBV4-1 and TRBJ2-3, with D perhaps TRBD1 or TRBD2 (5 bases each). The origin of this receptor is a human donor with non-small cell lung cancer that progressed on radiotherapy plus ipilimumab. This CDR3 reads CASRGPLDLDTQYF. In DNA form, the CDR3 reads TGCGCCAGCAGGGGACCCCTGGACCTTGATACGCAGTATTTT.